This paragraph reports one T cell receptor beta chain. Its antigen is undetermined. The sample is drawn from a study of cytomegalovirus exposure and HLA in healthy donors. A multiplex PCR was run with 60 Vbeta primers and 13 Jbeta primers. Produced via immunoSEQ multiplex PCR; TCRdb's table is partial and in-frame only. Of about 210,000 clones in the sample, almost 80% were seen once. General study results and limits: The authors later found TCR association rates varying by HLA locus, with DRB1 most and HLA-C fewest.

CDR3 size: 14 residues. V shed 8 bases and J shed 0 bases, with 13 bases lying between them. Germline assignment: CDR1 SGHRS and CDR2 YFSETQ. The sequencing input was PBMCs. This receptor was identified in a male donor in good health and CMV-seronegative. V gene TRBV5-1 combines with J gene TRBJ2-3; D ambiguous. Here the CDR3 reads CASSTARSTDTQYF. The CDR3 DNA reads TGCGCCAGTTCGACTGCAAGGAGCACAGATACGCAGTATTTT.